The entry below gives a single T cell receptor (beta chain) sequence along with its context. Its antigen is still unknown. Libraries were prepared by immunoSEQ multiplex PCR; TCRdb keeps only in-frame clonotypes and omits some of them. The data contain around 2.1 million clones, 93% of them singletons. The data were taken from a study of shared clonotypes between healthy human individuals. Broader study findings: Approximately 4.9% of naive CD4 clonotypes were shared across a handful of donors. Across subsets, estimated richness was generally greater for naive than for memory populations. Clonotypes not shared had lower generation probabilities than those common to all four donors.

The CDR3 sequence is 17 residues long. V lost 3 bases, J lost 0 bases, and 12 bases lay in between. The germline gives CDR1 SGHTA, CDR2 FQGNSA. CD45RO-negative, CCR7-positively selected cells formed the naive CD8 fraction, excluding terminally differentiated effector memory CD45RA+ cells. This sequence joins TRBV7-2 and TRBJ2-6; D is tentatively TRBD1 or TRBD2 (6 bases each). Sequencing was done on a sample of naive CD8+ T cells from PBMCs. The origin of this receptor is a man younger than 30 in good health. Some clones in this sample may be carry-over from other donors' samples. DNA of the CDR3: TGTGCCAGCAGCTTCTTAGGGGGGAGCTCTGGGGCCAACGTCCTGACTTTC. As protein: CASSFLGGSSGANVLTF.